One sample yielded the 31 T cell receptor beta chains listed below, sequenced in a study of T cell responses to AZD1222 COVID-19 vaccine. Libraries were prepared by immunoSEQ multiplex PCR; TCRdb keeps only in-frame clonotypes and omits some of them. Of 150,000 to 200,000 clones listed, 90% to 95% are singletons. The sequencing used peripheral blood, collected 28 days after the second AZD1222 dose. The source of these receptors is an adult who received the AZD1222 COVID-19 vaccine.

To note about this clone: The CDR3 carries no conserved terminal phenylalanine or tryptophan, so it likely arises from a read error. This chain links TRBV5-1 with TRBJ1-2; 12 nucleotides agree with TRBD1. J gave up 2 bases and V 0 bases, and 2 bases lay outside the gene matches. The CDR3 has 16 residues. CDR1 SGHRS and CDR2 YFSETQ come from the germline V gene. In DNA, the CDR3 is TGCGCCAGCAGCTTGGCCGGGACAGGGGGCAACTATGGCTACACCCTC. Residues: CASSLAGTGGNYGYTL.

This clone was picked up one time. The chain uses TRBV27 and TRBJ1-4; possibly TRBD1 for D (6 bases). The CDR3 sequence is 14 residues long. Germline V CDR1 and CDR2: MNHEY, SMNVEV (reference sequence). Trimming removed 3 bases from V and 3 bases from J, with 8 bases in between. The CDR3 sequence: CASSFGGSNEKLFF. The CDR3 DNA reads TGTGCCAGCAGTTTCGGGGGCTCTAATGAAAAACTGTTTTTT. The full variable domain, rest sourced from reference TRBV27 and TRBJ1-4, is EAQVTQNPRYLITVTGKKLTVTCSQNMNHEYMSWYRQDPGLGLRQIYYSMNVEVTDKGDVPEGYKVSRKEKRNFPLILESPSPNQTSLYFCASSFGGSNEKLFFGSGTQLSVL.

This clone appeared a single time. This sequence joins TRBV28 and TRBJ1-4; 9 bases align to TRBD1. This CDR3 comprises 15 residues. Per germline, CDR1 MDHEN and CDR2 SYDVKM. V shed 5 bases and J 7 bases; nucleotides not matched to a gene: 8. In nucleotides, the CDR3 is TGTGCCAGCAGTAACTACAGGGGGCGCACTGAAAAACTGTTTTTT. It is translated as CASSNYRGRTEKLFF.

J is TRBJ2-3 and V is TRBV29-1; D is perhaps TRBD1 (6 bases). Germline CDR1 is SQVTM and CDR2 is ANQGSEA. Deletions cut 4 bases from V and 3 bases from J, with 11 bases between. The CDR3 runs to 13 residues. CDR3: CSVAQGWTDTQYF. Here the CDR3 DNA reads TGCAGCGTTGCCCAGGGGTGGACAGATACGCAGTATTTT.

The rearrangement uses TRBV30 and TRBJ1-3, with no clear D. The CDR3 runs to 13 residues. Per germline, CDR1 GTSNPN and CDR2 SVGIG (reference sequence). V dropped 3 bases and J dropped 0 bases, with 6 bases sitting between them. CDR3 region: CAWRRDSGNTIYF. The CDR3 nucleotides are TGTGCCTGGAGAAGGGACTCTGGAAACACCATATATTTT.

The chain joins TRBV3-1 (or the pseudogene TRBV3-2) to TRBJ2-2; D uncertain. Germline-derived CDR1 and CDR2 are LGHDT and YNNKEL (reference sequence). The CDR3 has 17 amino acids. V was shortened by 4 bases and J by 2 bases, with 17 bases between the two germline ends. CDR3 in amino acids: CASSPRSLILNTGELFF. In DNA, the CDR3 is TGTGCCAGCAGCCCCCGGAGCCTAATTTTAAACACCGGGGAGCTGTTTTTT.

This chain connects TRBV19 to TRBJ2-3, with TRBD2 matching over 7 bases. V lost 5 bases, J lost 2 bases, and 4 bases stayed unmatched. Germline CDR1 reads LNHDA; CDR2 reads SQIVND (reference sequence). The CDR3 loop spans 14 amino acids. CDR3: CASSGGTITDTQYF. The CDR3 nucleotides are TGTGCCAGTAGTGGGGGGACTATCACAGATACGCAGTATTTT.

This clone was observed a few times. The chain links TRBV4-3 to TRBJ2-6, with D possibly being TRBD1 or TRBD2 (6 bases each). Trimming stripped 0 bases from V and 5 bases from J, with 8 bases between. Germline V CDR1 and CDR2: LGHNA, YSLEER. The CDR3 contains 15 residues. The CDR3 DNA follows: TGCGCCAGCAGCCAAGAAGGGGGGCGGGCCAACGTCCTGACTTTC. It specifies CASSQEGGRANVLTF.

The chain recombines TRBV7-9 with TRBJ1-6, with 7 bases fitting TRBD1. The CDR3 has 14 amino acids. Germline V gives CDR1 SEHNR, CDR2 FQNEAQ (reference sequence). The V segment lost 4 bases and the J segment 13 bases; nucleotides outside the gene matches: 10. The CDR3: CASSSGQALGPLHF. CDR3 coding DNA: TGTGCCAGCAGCTCCGGACAGGCCCTGGGGCCCCTCCACTTT.

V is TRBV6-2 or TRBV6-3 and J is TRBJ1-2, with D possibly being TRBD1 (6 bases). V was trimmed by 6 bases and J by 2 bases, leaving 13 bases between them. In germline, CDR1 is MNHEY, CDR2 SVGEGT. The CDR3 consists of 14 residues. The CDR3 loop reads CASSRGQFNYGYTF. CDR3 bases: TGTGCCAGCAGCCGTGGACAGTTCAACTATGGCTACACCTTC.

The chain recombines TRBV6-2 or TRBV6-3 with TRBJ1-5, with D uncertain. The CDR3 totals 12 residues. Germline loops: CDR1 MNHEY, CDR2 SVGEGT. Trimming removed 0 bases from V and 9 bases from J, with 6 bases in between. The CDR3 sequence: CASSYSIVPQHF. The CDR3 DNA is TGTGCCAGCAGTTACTCTATTGTGCCCCAGCATTTT.

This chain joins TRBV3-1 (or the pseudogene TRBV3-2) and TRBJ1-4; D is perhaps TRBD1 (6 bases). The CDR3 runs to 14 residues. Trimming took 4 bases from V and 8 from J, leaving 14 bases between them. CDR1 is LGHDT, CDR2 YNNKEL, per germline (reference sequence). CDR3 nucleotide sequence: TGTGCCAGCAGCCCAAATAACAGGGCCGAAAAACTGTTTTTT. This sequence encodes CASSPNNRAEKLFF.

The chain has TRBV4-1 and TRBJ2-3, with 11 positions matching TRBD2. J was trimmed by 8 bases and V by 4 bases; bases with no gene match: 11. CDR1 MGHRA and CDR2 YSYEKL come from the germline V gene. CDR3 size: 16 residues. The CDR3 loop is CASSPIAGGRAGTQYF. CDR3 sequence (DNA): TGCGCCAGCAGCCCTATAGCGGGGGGGCGAGCAGGTACGCAGTATTTT.

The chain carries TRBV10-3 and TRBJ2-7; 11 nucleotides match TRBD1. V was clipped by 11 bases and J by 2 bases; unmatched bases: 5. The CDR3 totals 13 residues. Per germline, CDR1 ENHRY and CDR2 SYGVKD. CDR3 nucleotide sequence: TGTGCCGCCGGGACAGGGGGTGCCTACGAGCAGTACTTC. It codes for CAAGTGGAYEQYF.

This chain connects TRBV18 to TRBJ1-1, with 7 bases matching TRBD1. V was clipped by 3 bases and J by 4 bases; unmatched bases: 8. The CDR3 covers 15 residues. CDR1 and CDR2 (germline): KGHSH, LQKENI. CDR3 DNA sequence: TGTGCCAGCTCACCGCAGGGGAAGGGGGCCACTGAAGCTTTCTTT. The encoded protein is CASSPQGKGATEAFF.

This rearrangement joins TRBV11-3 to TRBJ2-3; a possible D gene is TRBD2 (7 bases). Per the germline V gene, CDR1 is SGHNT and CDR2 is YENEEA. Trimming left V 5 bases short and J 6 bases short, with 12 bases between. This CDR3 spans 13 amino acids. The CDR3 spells CASSGGAEDTQYF. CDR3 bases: TGTGCCAGCAGCGGGGGGGCCGAGGATACGCAGTATTTT.

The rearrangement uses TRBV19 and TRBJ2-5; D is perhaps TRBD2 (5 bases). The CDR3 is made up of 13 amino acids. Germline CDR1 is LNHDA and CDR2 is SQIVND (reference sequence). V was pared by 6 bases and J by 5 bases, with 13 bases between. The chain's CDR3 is CASSPGLVETQYF. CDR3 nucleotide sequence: TGTGCCAGTAGCCCCGGACTGGTGGAGACCCAGTACTTC.

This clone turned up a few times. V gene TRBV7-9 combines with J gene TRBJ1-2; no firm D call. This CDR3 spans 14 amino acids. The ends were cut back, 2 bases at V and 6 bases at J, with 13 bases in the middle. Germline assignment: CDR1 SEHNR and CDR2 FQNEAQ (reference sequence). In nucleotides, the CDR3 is TGTGCCAGCAGCTTAACCGGGAGTCGGGATGGCTACACCTTC. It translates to CASSLTGSRDGYTF. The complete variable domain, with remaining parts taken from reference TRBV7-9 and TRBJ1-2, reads DTGVSQNPRHKITKRGQNVTFRCDPISEHNRLYWYRQTLGQGPEFLTYFQNEAQLEKSRLLSDRFSAERPKGSFSTLEIQRTEQGDSAMYLCASSLTGSRDGYTFGSGTRLTVV.

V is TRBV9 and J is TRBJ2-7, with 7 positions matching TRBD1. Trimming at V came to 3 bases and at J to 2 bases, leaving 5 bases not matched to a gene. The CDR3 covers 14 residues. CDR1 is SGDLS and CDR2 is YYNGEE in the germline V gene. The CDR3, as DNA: TGTGCCAGCAGCGCCCGGGACAGTCCCTACGAGCAGTACTTC. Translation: CASSARDSPYEQYF.

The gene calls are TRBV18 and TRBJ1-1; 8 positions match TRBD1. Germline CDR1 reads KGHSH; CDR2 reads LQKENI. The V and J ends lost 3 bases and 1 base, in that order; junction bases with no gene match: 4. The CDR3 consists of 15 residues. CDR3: CASSPSTGGNTEAFF. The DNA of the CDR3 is TGTGCCAGCTCACCGAGTACAGGGGGGAACACTGAAGCTTTCTTT.

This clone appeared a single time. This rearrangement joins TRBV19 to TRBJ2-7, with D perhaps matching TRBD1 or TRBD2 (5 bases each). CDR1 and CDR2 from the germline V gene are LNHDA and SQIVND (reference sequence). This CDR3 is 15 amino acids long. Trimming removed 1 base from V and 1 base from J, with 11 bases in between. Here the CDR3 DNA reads TGTGCCAGTAGTATAGGGGCAGGGAGTTCCTACGAGCAGTACTTC. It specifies CASSIGAGSSYEQYF. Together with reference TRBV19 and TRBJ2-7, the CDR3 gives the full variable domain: DGGITQSPKYLFRKEGQNVTLSCEQNLNHDAMYWYRQDPGQGLRLIYYSQIVNDFQKGDIAEGYSVSREKKESFPLTVTSAQKNPTAFYLCASSIGAGSSYEQYFGPGTRLTVT.

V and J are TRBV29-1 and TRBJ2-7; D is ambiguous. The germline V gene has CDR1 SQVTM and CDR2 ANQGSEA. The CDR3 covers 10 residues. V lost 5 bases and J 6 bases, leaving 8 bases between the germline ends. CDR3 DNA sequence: TGCAGCGTTAGGGATGGCGAGCAGTACTTC. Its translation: CSVRDGEQYF.

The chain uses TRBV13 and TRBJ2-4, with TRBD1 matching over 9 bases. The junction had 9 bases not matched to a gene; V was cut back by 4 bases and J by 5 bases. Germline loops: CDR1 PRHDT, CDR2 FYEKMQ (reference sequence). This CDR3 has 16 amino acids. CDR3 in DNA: TGTGCCAGCAGCTGGGGGGGACAGGGAATCGAAAACATTCAGTACTTC. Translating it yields CASSWGGQGIENIQYF.

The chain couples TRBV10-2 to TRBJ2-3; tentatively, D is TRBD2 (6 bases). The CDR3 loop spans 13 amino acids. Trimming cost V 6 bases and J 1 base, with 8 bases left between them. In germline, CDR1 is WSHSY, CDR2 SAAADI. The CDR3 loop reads CASRLAGTDTQYF. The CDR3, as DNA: TGCGCCAGCAGACTAGCAGGCACAGATACGCAGTATTTT.

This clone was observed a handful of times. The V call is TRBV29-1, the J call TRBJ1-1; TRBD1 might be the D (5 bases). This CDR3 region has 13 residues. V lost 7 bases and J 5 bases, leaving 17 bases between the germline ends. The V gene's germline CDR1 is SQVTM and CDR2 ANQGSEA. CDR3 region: CSGSTAVGTEAFF. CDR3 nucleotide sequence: TGCAGCGGTTCGACAGCCGTAGGGACTGAAGCTTTCTTT.

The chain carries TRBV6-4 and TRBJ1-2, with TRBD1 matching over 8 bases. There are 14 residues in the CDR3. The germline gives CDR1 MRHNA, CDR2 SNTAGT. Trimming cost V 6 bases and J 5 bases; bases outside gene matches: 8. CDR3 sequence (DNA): TGTGCCAGCAGCCAGACAGGGGCCGCTTATGGCTACACCTTC. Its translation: CASSQTGAAYGYTF.

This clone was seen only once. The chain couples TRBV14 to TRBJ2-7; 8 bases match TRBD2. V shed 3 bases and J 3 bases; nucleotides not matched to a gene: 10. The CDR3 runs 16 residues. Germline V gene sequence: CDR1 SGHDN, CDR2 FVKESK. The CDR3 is CASSQMASAGDYEQYF. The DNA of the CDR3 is TGTGCCAGCAGCCAGATGGCCTCAGCGGGGGACTACGAGCAGTACTTC. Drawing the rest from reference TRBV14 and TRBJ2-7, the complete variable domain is EAGVTQFPSHSVIEKGQTVTLRCDPISGHDNLYWYRRVMGKEIKFLLHFVKESKQDESGMPNNRFLAERTGGTYSTLKVQPAELEDSGVYFCASSQMASAGDYEQYFGPGTRLTVT.

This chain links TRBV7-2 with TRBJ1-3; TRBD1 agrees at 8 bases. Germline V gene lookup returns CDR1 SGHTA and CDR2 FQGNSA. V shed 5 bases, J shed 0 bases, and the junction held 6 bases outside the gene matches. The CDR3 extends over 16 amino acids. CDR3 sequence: CASSPGQVLSGNTIYF. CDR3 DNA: TGTGCCAGCAGCCCGGGACAGGTTCTCTCTGGAAACACCATATATTTT.

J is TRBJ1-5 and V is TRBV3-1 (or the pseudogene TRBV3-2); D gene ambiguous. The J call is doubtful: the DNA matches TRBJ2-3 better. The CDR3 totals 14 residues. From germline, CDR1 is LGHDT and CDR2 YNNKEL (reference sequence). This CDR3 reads CASSQDEQFQPQYF. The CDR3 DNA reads TGTGCCAGCAGCCAAGATGAACAGTTCCAGCCCCAGTATTTT.

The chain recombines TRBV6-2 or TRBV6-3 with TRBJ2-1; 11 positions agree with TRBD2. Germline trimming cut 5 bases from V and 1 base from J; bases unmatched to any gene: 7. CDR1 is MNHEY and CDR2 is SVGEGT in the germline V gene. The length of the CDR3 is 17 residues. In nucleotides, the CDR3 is TGTGCCAGCAGTGGAATGACTAGCGGGGTTTCCTACAATGAGCAGTTCTTC. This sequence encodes CASSGMTSGVSYNEQFF.

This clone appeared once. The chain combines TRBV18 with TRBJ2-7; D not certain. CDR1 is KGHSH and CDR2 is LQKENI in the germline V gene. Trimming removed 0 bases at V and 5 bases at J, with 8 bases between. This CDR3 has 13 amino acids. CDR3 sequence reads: CASSPPALHEQYF. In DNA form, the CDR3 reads TGTGCCAGCTCACCACCGGCTCTCCACGAGCAGTACTTC.